The 10 T cell receptor beta chains reported below all come from one sample, sequenced in a study of technical replicates of blood from a few donors. The repertoire was sequenced with immunoSEQ multiplex PCR; TCRdb's copy has only in-frame clones and lacks some. The sample holds fewer than 75,000 clones, roughly 88% seen once. Sequencing input: PBMCs. The receptors shown here come from a human donor in good health. Some clones in this sample may be carry-over from other donors' samples.

For the CDR3, the DNA is TGTGCCTGGAGTGTACCAGGGGGTCTCCGTAACTATGGCTACACCTTC. Translation: CAWSVPGGLRNYGYTF. The V call is TRBV30, the J call TRBJ1-2, with 7 bases fitting TRBD1. The germline CDR1 and CDR2 sequences are GTSNPN and SVGIG (reference sequence). This CDR3 spans 16 amino acids. The V segment lost 0 bases and the J segment 1 base; nucleotides outside the gene matches: 8.

The rearrangement uses TRBV18 and TRBJ1-2; TRBD1 agrees at 8 bases. After removal of 5 bases from V and 5 bases from J, the junction contained 7 bases not matched to a gene. The V gene's germline CDR1 is KGHSH and CDR2 LQKENI. CDR3 length equals 14 residues. This CDR3 is CASSSDRAGYGYTF. The CDR3 coding sequence is TGTGCCAGCTCATCGGACAGGGCGGGATATGGCTACACCTTC.

V is TRBV6-5 and J is TRBJ2-7, with 9 bases identical to TRBD2. The CDR3 has 15 amino acids. In germline, CDR1 is MNHEY, CDR2 SVGAGI. J lost 4 bases, V lost 5 bases, and 9 bases had no gene match. CDR3 sequence: CASSRSGSEVYEQYF. In DNA, the CDR3 is TGTGCCAGCAGTCGTAGCGGGAGCGAAGTGTACGAGCAGTACTTC.

Remarks on this clone: This specimen includes other DNA sequences encoding the same CDR3. The chain is built from TRBV2 and TRBJ1-4, with TRBD1 as a possible D gene (6 bases). The ends were cut back, 3 bases at V and 1 base at J, with 6 bases in the middle. The germline CDR1 and CDR2 sequences are SNHLY and FYNNEI. This CDR3 contains 14 residues. CDR3 in DNA: TGTGCCAGCAGTGACAGGGGAACTAATGAAAAACTGTTTTTT. As protein: CASSDRGTNEKLFF.

This clone was found once. The CDR3 region is CASSLNGGRGAYEQYF. CDR3 in DNA: TGTGCCAGCAGCTTAAACGGCGGGAGGGGGGCCTACGAGCAGTACTTC. The chain carries TRBV7-3 and TRBJ2-7; 9 bases fit TRBD2. The V gene's germline CDR1 is SGHTA and CDR2 FQGTGA. The CDR3 contains 16 residues. Trimming removed 1 base from V and 2 bases from J; junction bases left unmatched: 6.

This chain's CDR3 is CSVAAGMDYNEQFF. CDR3 nucleotide sequence: TGCAGCGTTGCGGCGGGGATGGACTACAATGAGCAGTTCTTC. The chain uses TRBV29-1 and TRBJ2-1; possibly TRBD2 for D (6 bases). Trimming removed 4 bases at V and 3 bases at J, with 13 bases between. The CDR3 spans 14 residues. CDR1 is SQVTM and CDR2 is ANQGSEA in the germline V gene.

The chain carries TRBV7-3 and TRBJ1-5; tentatively, D is TRBD1 (6 bases). Germline CDR1 and CDR2: SGHTA and FQGTGA. Trimming took off 5 bases at V and 6 bases at J, with 17 bases between the two ends. The CDR3 has 15 residues. The CDR3: CASSLTGGRGQPQHF. CDR3 in DNA: TGTGCCAGCAGCCTGACGGGGGGCCGGGGTCAGCCCCAGCATTTT.

The chain is built from TRBV15 and TRBJ2-5; 7 nucleotides agree with TRBD1. Germline V CDR1 and CDR2: LNHNV, YYDKDF (reference sequence). This CDR3 comprises 13 residues. V shed 7 bases and J 4 bases; nucleotides not matched to a gene: 6. The CDR3 loop is CATNRHRGETQYF. In nucleotides, the CDR3 is TGTGCCACCAACCGGCACAGGGGAGAGACCCAGTACTTC.

The J gene is TRBJ2-7, the V gene TRBV15; 7 bases agree with TRBD1. The CDR3 spans 15 residues. Germline values: CDR1 LNHNV, CDR2 YYDKDF (reference sequence). V lost 4 bases, J lost 2 bases, and 8 bases stayed unmatched. CDR3 amino acids: CATSNSGTVTYEQYF. The CDR3 region has the DNA TGTGCCACCAGCAACTCCGGGACAGTTACCTACGAGCAGTACTTC.

The rearrangement joins TRBV7-2 to TRBJ2-3; 9 nucleotides match TRBD2. CDR1 is SGHTA and CDR2 is FQGNSA in the germline V gene. After removal of 5 bases from V and 5 bases from J, the junction contained 11 bases not matched to a gene. CDR3 length: 16 amino acids. The chain's CDR3 is CASSPIVAGGGDTQYF. The DNA of the CDR3 is TGTGCCAGCAGCCCGATAGTTGCGGGGGGGGGAGATACGCAGTATTTT.